A selection of T cell receptor beta chains follows, all from one sample in a study of T cells after posttransplantation cyclophosphamide. The data were produced by immunoSEQ multiplex PCR, yet TCRdb's version contains in-frame clones alone and is incomplete. Listed for the sample are over 15,000 clones, none seen a single time. The sample in question was PBMCs, obtained after allogeneic stem cell transplant with posttransplant cyclophosphamide. The receptor set was obtained from a female patient aged 30-39 years who received an allogeneic stem cell transplant from a related donor, was CMV-positive, and had no GVHD. Some of the T cells might come from the graft donor. Both conserved end residues are trimmed from each CDR3.

j_call: TRBJ2-3
v_call: TRBV27
cdr3_aa: ASSLRDRSTDTQY

j_call: TRBJ2-2
v_call: TRBV18
cdr3_aa: ASSPSGELF

j_call: TRBJ1-5
v_call: TRBV25-1
cdr3_aa: ASSESARPHQPQH

j_call: TRBJ2-1
v_call: TRBV7-2
cdr3_aa: ASSFRQAYSEQF

j_call: TRBJ1-1
v_call: TRBV6-1
cdr3_aa: ASSELWNTEAF

j_call: TRBJ1-5
v_call: TRBV25-1
cdr3_aa: ASSEYGTYQPQH

j_call: TRBJ2-7
v_call: TRBV4-1
cdr3_aa: ASSHPTGLAHEQY

j_call: TRBJ1-5
v_call: TRBV4-1
cdr3_aa: ASSQDGRRNQPQH

j_call: TRBJ1-5
v_call: TRBV7-8
cdr3_aa: ASSPIGGVNQPQH

j_call: TRBJ2-1
v_call: TRBV4-1
cdr3_aa: ASSQDIFPSSYNEQF

j_call: TRBJ2-2
v_call: TRBV5-1
cdr3_aa: ASSLDGAGGPGNGELF

j_call: TRBJ1-1
v_call: TRBV5-6
cdr3_aa: ASSLGPRGTEAF

j_call: TRBJ1-5
v_call: TRBV6-6
cdr3_aa: ASSNWGGGNQPQH

j_call: NA
v_call: TRBV5-5
cdr3_aa: ASSLAGGSYEQY

j_call: TRBJ2-5
v_call: TRBV27
cdr3_aa: ASTPIWNRGPWETQY

j_call: TRBJ2-7
v_call: TRBV19
cdr3_aa: ASSRGGSYEQY

j_call: TRBJ2-7
v_call: TRBV4-3
cdr3_aa: ASSQDNFGQRSYEQY

j_call: TRBJ2-7
v_call: TRBV6-5
cdr3_aa: ASSRGTGDEQY

j_call: NA
v_call: TRBV11-2
cdr3_aa: ASSLIGDSYEQY

j_call: TRBJ2-1
v_call: TRBV5-4
cdr3_aa: ASSPPPLAGGRNEQF

j_call: TRBJ2-3
v_call: TRBV27
cdr3_aa: ASSLYLTIPPVSTDTQY

j_call: TRBJ2-7
v_call: TRBV14
cdr3_aa: ASSKYSGSGYHEQY

j_call: TRBJ1-3
v_call: TRBV5-1
cdr3_aa: ASSLGQVRSGNTIY

j_call: TRBJ2-2
v_call: TRBV5-4
cdr3_aa: ASSFLRGNTGELF

j_call: TRBJ2-3
v_call: TRBV5-6
cdr3_aa: ASSRDRVGTDTQY

j_call: TRBJ1-5
v_call: TRBV9
cdr3_aa: ASSVSGAANQPQH

j_call: TRBJ2-5
v_call: TRBV11-1
cdr3_aa: ASSYPGGDLY

j_call: TRBJ1-5
v_call: TRBV11-2
cdr3_aa: ASSSQGDQPQH

j_call: TRBJ2-2
v_call: TRBV4-3
cdr3_aa: ASSQDGGRTGELF

j_call: TRBJ1-2
v_call: TRBV18
cdr3_aa: ASSPTIQGADYGYT

j_call: TRBJ2-7
v_call: TRBV2
cdr3_aa: ASTGLAGDGQY

j_call: TRBJ2-3
v_call: TRBV5-1
cdr3_aa: ASSLRLADTDTQY

j_call: TRBJ2-7
v_call: TRBV28
cdr3_aa: ASSAGTYEQY

j_call: TRBJ1-1
v_call: TRBV11-2
cdr3_aa: ASSLAGWGAEAF

j_call: NA
v_call: TRBV5-1
cdr3_aa: ASSPRRTSGTYEQY

j_call: TRBJ2-3
v_call: TRBV18
cdr3_aa: ASTREGGTDTQY

j_call: TRBJ1-2
v_call: TRBV18
cdr3_aa: ASKKEGANRNYGYT

j_call: TRBJ1-1
v_call: TRBV7-9
cdr3_aa: ASSLNSATEAF

j_call: TRBJ2-3
v_call: TRBV5-1
cdr3_aa: ASSLESSGRGPDTQY

j_call: TRBJ1-2
v_call: TRBV19
cdr3_aa: ASKNTGTYGGYT

j_call: TRBJ2-7
v_call: TRBV11-2
cdr3_aa: ASSFETGGLVPYEQY

j_call: TRBJ1-5
v_call: TRBV5-1
cdr3_aa: ASSFGTGDHQPQH

j_call: TRBJ2-3
v_call: TRBV18
cdr3_aa: ASSPLSTDTQY

j_call: TRBJ1-1
v_call: TRBV19
cdr3_aa: ASSRGVRGTEAF

j_call: TRBJ2-7
v_call: TRBV4-2
cdr3_aa: ASSQDGPTIAGVSYEQY

j_call: TRBJ2-1
v_call: TRBV11-2
cdr3_aa: ASSLEAPVGEQF

j_call: TRBJ1-3
v_call: TRBV5-4
cdr3_aa: ASSPGTGLQD

j_call: TRBJ2-1
v_call: TRBV29-1
cdr3_aa: SVQGSNSYNEQF

j_call: TRBJ2-7
v_call: TRBV5-6
cdr3_aa: ASSLGQGGTYEQY

j_call: TRBJ1-6
v_call: TRBV5-6
cdr3_aa: ASSKQNSPLH

j_call: TRBJ2-1
v_call: TRBV30
cdr3_aa: AWSPGLAGLGYNEQF

j_call: TRBJ2-1
v_call: TRBV7-9
cdr3_aa: ASSLYSEDSYNEQF

j_call: TRBJ2-7
v_call: TRBV5-1
cdr3_aa: ASSLAEGQGPYEQY

j_call: TRBJ2-5
v_call: TRBV7-3
cdr3_aa: ASSFGPTGGYETQY